This T cell receptor beta chain was found in a study of metastatic and nonmetastatic thyroid tumors. Patients underwent thyroid surgery, and none had received any treatment before it. MiXCR reprocessed the PCR reads for TCRdb. The sample lists 20,000 or so clones; roughly 20% were seen once. The sample taken for sequencing was adjacent normal tissue. This clonotype was obtained from a female donor with papillary thyroid cancer or a benign thyroid nodule (not recorded which). Some clones in this sample may be carry-over from other donors' samples.

The chain's CDR3 is CSAIGGRTRELFF. The CDR3 nucleotides are TGCAGTGCTATTGGGGGGAGGACCAGGGAGCTGTTTTTT. This rearrangement joins TRBV20-1 to TRBJ2-2; maybe TRBD2 (6 bases). V was shortened by 4 bases and J by 9 bases, with 15 bases between the two germline ends. CDR1 is DFQATT and CDR2 is SNEGSKA in the germline V gene (reference sequence). This CDR3 is 13 amino acids long.